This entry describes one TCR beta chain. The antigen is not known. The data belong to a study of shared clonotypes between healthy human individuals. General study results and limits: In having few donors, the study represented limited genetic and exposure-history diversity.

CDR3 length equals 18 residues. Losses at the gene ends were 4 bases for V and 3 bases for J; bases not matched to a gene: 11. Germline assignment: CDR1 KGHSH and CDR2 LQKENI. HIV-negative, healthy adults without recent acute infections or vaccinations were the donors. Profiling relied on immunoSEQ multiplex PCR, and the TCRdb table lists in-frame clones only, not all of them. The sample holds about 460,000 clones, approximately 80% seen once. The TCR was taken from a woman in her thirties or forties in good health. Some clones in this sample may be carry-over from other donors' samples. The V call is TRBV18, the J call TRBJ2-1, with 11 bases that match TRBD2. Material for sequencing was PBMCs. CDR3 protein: CASSLGLGLADLYNEQFF. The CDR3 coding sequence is TGTGCCAGCTCACTGGGGTTGGGACTAGCGGACCTCTACAATGAGCAGTTCTTC.